This TCR beta chain was identified during a study of T cells of healthy individuals. The CDR3 is 14 residues long. Germline-derived CDR1 and CDR2 are MGHDK and SYGVNS. Trimming shortened V by 5 bases and J by 5 bases, and 13 bases separated the two germline ends. A single record per CDR3 protein comes from TCRdb applying MiXCR to the 5' RACE reads. The table has around 63,000 distinct CDR3 sequences, around 15% seen once; the top ten hold around 5.1%. This clonotype was picked up many times. The V gene is TRBV25-1, the J gene TRBJ1-5, with D possibly being TRBD1 (5 bases). The source is a human donor in good health. CDR3 amino acids: CASSQGPRDQPQHF. Here the CDR3 DNA reads TGTGCCAGCAGTCAGGGCCCCCGGGATCAGCCCCAGCATTTT.